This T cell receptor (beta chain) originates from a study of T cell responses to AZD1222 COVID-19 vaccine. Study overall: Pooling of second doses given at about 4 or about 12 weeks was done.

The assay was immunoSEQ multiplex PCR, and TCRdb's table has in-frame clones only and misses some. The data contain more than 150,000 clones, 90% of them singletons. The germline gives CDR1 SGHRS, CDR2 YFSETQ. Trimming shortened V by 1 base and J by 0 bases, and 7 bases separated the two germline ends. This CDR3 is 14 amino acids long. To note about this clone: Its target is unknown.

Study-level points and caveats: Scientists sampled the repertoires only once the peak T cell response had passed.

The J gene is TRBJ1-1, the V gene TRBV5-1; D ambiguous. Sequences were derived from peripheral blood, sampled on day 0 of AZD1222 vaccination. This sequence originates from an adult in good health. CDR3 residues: CASSLYQLNTEAFF. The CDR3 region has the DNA TGCGCCAGCAGCTTGTACCAGTTGAACACTGAAGCTTTCTTT.